The clone carrying this T cell receptor (beta chain) was found a few times. The CDR3 spans 16 residues. CDR1 and CDR2 from the germline V gene are SGHVS and FQNEAQ. Unmatched junction bases numbered 11, after V lost 3 bases and J lost 4 bases. The sample belongs to a study of Graves' ophthalmopathy and Graves' hyperthyroidism. Study overall: Specimen type is peripheral blood, obtained at initial diagnosis before any treatment.

Beta-chain TCR CDR3 regions were amplified from RNA transcripts. The first round was an RT-PCR with HTBI primers, and the second round was a multiplex PCR. TCRdb processed the multiplex PCR reads anew with MiXCR; each CDR3 protein has one entry. The sample includes about 240,000 distinct CDR3 sequences, about 46% of them seen just once. Out of around 9.7 ml of fresh peripheral blood, PBMCs were obtained. This chain joins TRBV7-8 and TRBJ2-7, with TRBD1 identical over 8 bases. The clonotype originates from an adult man with Graves' ophthalmopathy. The sample consisted of peripheral blood. In DNA form, the CDR3 reads TGTGCCAGCAGCTTGTCCCGACAGGGGAAGGGATACGAGCAGTACTTC. The encoded protein is CASSLSRQGKGYEQYF. Using reference TRBV7-8 and TRBJ2-7 for the parts outside the CDR3, the full variable domain is GAGVSQSPRYKVAKRGQDVALRCDPISGHVSLFWYQQALGQGPEFLTYFQNEAQLDKSGLPSDRFFAERPEGSVSTLKIQRTQQEDSAVYLCASSLSRQGKGYEQYFGPGTRLTVT.